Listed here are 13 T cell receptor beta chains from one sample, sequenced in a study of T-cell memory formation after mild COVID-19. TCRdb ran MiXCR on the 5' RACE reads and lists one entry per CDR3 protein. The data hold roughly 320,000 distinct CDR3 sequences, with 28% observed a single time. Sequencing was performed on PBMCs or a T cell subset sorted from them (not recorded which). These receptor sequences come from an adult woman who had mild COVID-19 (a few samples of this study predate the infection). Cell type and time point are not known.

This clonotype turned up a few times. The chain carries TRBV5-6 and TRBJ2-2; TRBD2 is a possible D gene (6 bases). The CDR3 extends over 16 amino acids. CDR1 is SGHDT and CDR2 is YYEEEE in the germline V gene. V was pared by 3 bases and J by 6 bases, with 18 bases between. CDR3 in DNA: TGTGCCAGCAGCTCTCGGGCCGCGGGGAGGTCCGGGGAGCTGTTTTTT. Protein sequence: CASSSRAAGRSGELFF. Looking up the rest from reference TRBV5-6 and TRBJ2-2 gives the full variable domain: DAGVTQSPTHLIKTRGQQVTLRCSPKSGHDTVSWYQQALGQGPQFIFQYYEEEERQRGNFPDRFSGHQFPNYSSELNVNALLLGDSALYLCASSSRAAGRSGELFFGEGSRLTVL.

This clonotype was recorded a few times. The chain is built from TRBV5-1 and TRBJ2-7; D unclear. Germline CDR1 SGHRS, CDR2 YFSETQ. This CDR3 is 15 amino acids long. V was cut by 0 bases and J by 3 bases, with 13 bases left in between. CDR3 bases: TGCGCCAGCAGCTTGGAGGTAGCCGCGAGCTACGAGCAGTACTTC. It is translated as CASSLEVAASYEQYF.

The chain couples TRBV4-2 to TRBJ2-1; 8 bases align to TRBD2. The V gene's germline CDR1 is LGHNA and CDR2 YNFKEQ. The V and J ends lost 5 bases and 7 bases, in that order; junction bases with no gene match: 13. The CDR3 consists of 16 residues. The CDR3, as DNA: TGTGCCAGCAGCGACCCCACGAGCGGGAGAGGTAATGAGCAGTTCTTC. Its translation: CASSDPTSGRGNEQFF.

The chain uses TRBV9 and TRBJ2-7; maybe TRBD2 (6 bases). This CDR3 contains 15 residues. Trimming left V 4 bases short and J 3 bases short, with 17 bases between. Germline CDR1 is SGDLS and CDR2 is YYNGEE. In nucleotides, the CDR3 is TGTGCCAGCAGCTTACTGGGGGGAGACCACTACGAGCAGTACTTC. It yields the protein CASSLLGGDHYEQYF.

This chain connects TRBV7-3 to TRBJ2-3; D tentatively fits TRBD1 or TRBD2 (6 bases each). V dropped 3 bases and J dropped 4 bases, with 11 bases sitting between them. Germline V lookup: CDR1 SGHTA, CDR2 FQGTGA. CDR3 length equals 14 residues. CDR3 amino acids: CASSFLGGPDTQYF. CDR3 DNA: TGTGCCAGCAGCTTCCTCGGGGGCCCAGATACGCAGTATTTT.

The CDR3 region is CASSQHLANTGELFF. The CDR3 DNA is TGCGCCAGCAGCCAACACCTAGCGAACACCGGGGAGCTGTTTTTT. The rearrangement uses TRBV4-1 and TRBJ2-2; D ambiguous. Trimming pared 2 bases from V and 0 bases from J, leaving 7 bases between. Germline V gene lookup returns CDR1 MGHRA and CDR2 YSYEKL. The CDR3 covers 15 residues.

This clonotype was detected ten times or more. In DNA, the CDR3 is TGTGCCAGCAGTGCCCTGGCCTCCGGGACGGGAACTGAAGCTTTCTTT. As protein: CASSALASGTGTEAFF. The genes are TRBV27 and TRBJ1-1, with D perhaps TRBD1 (5 bases). V was clipped by 5 bases and J by 5 bases, with 21 bases between them. The CDR3 is 16 amino acids. From germline, CDR1 is MNHEY and CDR2 SMNVEV (reference sequence).

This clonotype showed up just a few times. CDR3 bases: TGTGCCAGCAGCTTAGGAATAGCGGGAGGGCAAGAGACCCAGTACTTC. Translated, it gives CASSLGIAGGQETQYF. The chain has TRBV7-8 and TRBJ2-5, with 11 bases identical to TRBD2. Per germline, CDR1 SGHVS and CDR2 FQNEAQ. Trimming removed 1 base from V and 2 bases from J; junction bases left unmatched: 3. The CDR3 is made up of 16 amino acids. The variable domain in full, with the rest retrieved from reference TRBV7-8 and TRBJ2-5, is GAGVSQSPRYKVAKRGQDVALRCDPISGHVSLFWYQQALGQGPEFLTYFQNEAQLDKSGLPSDRFFAERPEGSVSTLKIQRTQQEDSAVYLCASSLGIAGGQETQYFGPGTRLLVL.

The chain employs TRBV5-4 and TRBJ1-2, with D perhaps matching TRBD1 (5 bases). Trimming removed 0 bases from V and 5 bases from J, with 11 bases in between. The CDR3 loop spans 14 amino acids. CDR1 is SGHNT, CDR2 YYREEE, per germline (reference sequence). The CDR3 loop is CASSLAGTFYGYTF. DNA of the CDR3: TGTGCCAGCAGCTTGGCCGGGACCTTTTATGGCTACACCTTC. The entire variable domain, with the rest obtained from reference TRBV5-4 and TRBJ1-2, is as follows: ETGVTQSPTHLIKTRGQQVTLRCSSQSGHNTVSWYQQALGQGPQFIFQYYREEENGRGNFPPRFSGLQFPNYSSELNVNALELDDSALYLCASSLAGTFYGYTFGSGTRLTVV.

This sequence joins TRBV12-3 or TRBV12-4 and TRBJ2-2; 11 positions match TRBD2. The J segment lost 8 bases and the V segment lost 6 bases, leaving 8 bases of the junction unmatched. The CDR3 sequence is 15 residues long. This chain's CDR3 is CASRDGLAGGGELFF. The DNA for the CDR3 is TGTGCCAGCAGGGACGGACTAGCGGGCGGAGGGGAGCTGTTTTTT.

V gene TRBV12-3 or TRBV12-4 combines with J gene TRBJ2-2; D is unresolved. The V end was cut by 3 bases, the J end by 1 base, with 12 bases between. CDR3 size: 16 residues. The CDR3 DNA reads TGTGCCAGCAGTTTTCGCGGTCTCGGGAACACCGGGGAGCTGTTTTTT. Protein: CASSFRGLGNTGELFF.

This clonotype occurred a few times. The CDR3 nucleotides read TGCGCCAGCAGCGACTCCGGGACAGGGGCAACTGAAGCTTTCTTT. This gives the protein CASSDSGTGATEAFF. The chain recombines TRBV5-1 with TRBJ1-1, with 10 bases that match TRBD1. The CDR3 totals 15 residues. V was pared by 4 bases and J by 5 bases, with 8 bases of the junction left unmatched. Looked up from germline, CDR1 is SGHRS and CDR2 is YFSETQ.

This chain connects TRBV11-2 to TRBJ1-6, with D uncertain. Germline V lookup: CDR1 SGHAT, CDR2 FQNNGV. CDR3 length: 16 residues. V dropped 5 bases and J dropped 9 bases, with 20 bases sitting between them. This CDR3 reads CASSLGSIGLGSPLHF. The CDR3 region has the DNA TGTGCCAGCAGCCTTGGAAGTATCGGACTCGGTTCACCCCTCCACTTT. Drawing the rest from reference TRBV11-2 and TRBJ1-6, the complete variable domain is EAGVAQSPRYKIIEKRQSVAFWCNPISGHATLYWYQQILGQGPKLLIQFQNNGVVDDSQLPKDRFSAERLKGVDSTLKIQPAKLEDSAVYLCASSLGSIGLGSPLHFGNGTRLTVT.